This T cell receptor (beta chain) was identified during a study of shared clonotypes between healthy human individuals. Background on the study: In total, the donors were a couple of women and three men aged 18 to 49. Per donor, three plates held CD4 naive cells, three held CD4 memory, two held CD8 naive and one held CD8 memory.

This clone was seen once. The antigen is not known. Germline loops: CDR1 LNHNV, CDR2 YYDKDF (reference sequence). The CDR3 extends over 13 amino acids. The ends were cut back, 6 bases at V and 2 bases at J, with 8 bases in the middle. Assay: immunoSEQ multiplex PCR; the TCRdb copy retains only in-frame clones and omits some. The repertoire holds hundreds of thousands of clones, with 80% to 95% as singletons. Points from the study as a whole: Blood was the sole source, and tissue repertoires probably differ. Naive subsets usually exceeded memory subsets in estimated richness.

CD8 cells classed as naive were CD45RO-negative and positively selected for CCR7, excluding terminally differentiated effector memory CD45RA+ cells. The receptor comes from a man aged 25 to 45 in good health. Sequenced: naive CD8+ T cells sorted from blood. The chain carries TRBV15 and TRBJ2-1; D gene unclear. The CDR3 is CATRKDPYNEQFF. The CDR3 region has the DNA TGTGCCACCAGGAAGGACCCCTACAATGAGCAGTTCTTC.